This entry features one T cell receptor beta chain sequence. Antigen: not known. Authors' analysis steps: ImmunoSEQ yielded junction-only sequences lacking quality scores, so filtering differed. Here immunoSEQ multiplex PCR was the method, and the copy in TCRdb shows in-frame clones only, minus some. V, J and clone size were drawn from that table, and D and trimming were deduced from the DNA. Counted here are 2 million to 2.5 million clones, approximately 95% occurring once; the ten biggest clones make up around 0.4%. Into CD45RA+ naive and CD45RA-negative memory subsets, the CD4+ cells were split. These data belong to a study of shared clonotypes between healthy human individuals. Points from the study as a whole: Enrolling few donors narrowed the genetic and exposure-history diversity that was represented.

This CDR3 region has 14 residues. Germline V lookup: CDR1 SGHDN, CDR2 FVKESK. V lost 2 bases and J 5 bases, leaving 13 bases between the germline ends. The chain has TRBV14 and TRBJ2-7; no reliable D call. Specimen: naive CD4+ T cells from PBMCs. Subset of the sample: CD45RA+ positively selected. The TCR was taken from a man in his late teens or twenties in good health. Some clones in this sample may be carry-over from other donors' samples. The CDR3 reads CASSQFIFPNEQYF. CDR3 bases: TGTGCCAGCAGCCAATTCATTTTCCCGAACGAGCAGTACTTC.